Reported below is one T cell receptor beta chain. TCRdb's copy holds only in-frame clones and misses some; the assay was immunoSEQ multiplex PCR. The repertoire holds 150,000 to 200,000 clones, with 75% to 90% as singletons. This record comes from a study of blood T cell repertoires in COVID-19. The CDR3 contains 14 residues. Germline V lookup: CDR1 MDHEN, CDR2 SYDVKM. The V gene end was trimmed by 10 bases and the J gene end by 4 bases; junction bases not matched to a gene: 6. V is TRBV28 and J is TRBJ2-1, with 11 positions matching TRBD2. The sequenced sample was peripheral blood. The receptor was derived from a woman aged 70-85 years with COVID-19, enrolled during active disease. The CDR3 sequence: CATGTSGIYNEQFF. The CDR3 region has the DNA TGTGCCACCGGGACTAGCGGTATATACAATGAGCAGTTCTTC.